This entry concerns a single T cell receptor beta chain. The PCR was carried out with 60 Vbeta primers and 13 Jbeta primers. Some clones are missing from TCRdb's copy, which holds only in-frame ones; the method was immunoSEQ multiplex PCR. The sample lists 150,000 to 200,000 clones, 80% to 90% seen once, with about a tenth in the top ten. The data derive from a study of cytomegalovirus exposure and HLA in healthy donors. CDR1 is SEHNR, CDR2 FQNEAQ, per germline (reference sequence). Unmatched junction bases numbered 13, after V lost 3 bases and J lost 8 bases. The CDR3 has 17 residues. This chain connects TRBV7-9 to TRBJ1-2, with 12 bases identical to TRBD1. The clonotype originates from a man between 18 and 29 years old in good health and CMV-seropositive. Sequencing used PBMCs. The CDR3 DNA reads as TGTGCCAGCAGCTTTAGGGGACAGGGGGCTCAACGCGAGGGCTACACCTTC. Amino acid sequence: CASSFRGQGAQREGYTF. Full variable domain (outside the CDR3, taken from reference TRBV7-9 and TRBJ1-2): DTGVSQNPRHKITKRGQNVTFRCDPISEHNRLYWYRQTLGQGPEFLTYFQNEAQLEKSRLLSDRFSAERPKGSFSTLEIQRTEQGDSAMYLCASSFRGQGAQREGYTFGSGTRLTVV.